One sample yielded the 30 T cell receptor beta chains listed below, sequenced in a study of blood T cell repertoires in COVID-19 (dated by TCRdb to about 2020). Libraries were built with the immunoSEQ multiplex PCR assay. TCRdb retrieved this table from immuneACCESS and kept in-frame rearrangements only. Not all clones are present; in checked studies, unresolved V genes account for under half, and no reason is known for the remainder. This sample lists hundreds of thousands of clones; roughly 87% were detected once. The ten most abundant clones make up 3% of the sample. The sample consisted of peripheral blood. Receptor source: a man younger than 30 with active or convalescent COVID-19.

The chain joins TRBV2 to TRBJ1-6; D unresolved. V gave up 4 bases and J gave up 2 bases, with 12 bases separating them. Germline V gene sequence: CDR1 SNHLY, CDR2 FYNNEI. The CDR3 loop spans 16 amino acids. CDR3 amino acids: CASSGVEKPYNSPLHF. CDR3 sequence (DNA): TGTGCCAGCAGTGGAGTGGAGAAGCCCTATAATTCACCCCTCCACTTT.

The rearrangement joins TRBV7-9 to TRBJ2-1; 7 nucleotides match TRBD2. With 5 bases clipped from V and 2 bases from J, the junction kept 18 bases outside the gene matches. Germline V CDR1 and CDR2: SEHNR, FQNEAQ (reference sequence). CDR3 length: 19 residues. The CDR3 DNA reads as TGTGCCAGCAGCCACCGTCCGTCCATAGCGGGCCAGGCCTACAATGAGCAGTTCTTC. Encoded protein: CASSHRPSIAGQAYNEQFF. Full variable domain (rest looked up from reference TRBV7-9 and TRBJ2-1): DTGVSQNPRHKITKRGQNVTFRCDPISEHNRLYWYRQTLGQGPEFLTYFQNEAQLEKSRLLSDRFSAERPKGSFSTLEIQRTEQGDSAMYLCASSHRPSIAGQAYNEQFFGPGTRLTVL.

The chain joins TRBV6-2 or TRBV6-3 to TRBJ1-2, with 7 bases aligning to TRBD1. The CDR3 sequence is 13 residues long. V was clipped by 4 bases and J by 5 bases; unmatched bases: 4. CDR1 and CDR2 from the germline V gene are MNHEY and SVGEGT. CDR3 in DNA: TGTGCCAGCAGTTTCACAGGGGATTATGGCTACACCTTC. It encodes CASSFTGDYGYTF.

The chain uses TRBV11-3 and TRBJ2-7; 8 bases fit TRBD1. J lost 6 bases, V lost 5 bases, and 6 bases had no gene match. The germline V gene has CDR1 SGHNT and CDR2 YENEEA. The CDR3 loop spans 13 amino acids. This CDR3 reads CASSRQGSGEQYF. The CDR3, as DNA: TGTGCCAGCAGCCGACAGGGGTCGGGCGAGCAGTACTTC.

This chain uses TRBV5-4 with TRBJ1-2; a possible D gene is TRBD1 (6 bases). The germline CDR1 and CDR2 sequences are SGHNT and YYREEE (reference sequence). This CDR3 is 15 amino acids long. Trimming pared 0 bases from V and 3 bases from J, leaving 12 bases between. CDR3 sequence (DNA): TGTGCCAGCAGCTTGGGTTCGGACAGCCACTATGGCTACACCTTC. Translation: CASSLGSDSHYGYTF.

This rearrangement joins TRBV5-1 to TRBJ2-3; TRBD2 agrees at 9 bases. Germline CDR1 reads SGHRS; CDR2 reads YFSETQ. The V gene end was trimmed by 0 bases and the J gene end by 4 bases; junction bases not matched to a gene: 6. The CDR3 consists of 16 residues. The CDR3 DNA reads TGCGCCAGCAGCTTGGCCCTAGCGGGATATTCAGATACGCAGTATTTT. Its translation is CASSLALAGYSDTQYF.

The chain joins TRBV7-6 to TRBJ2-1, with D possibly matching TRBD1 (6 bases). The CDR3 runs to 13 residues. Germline V gene lookup returns CDR1 SGHVS and CDR2 FNYEAQ. With 4 bases removed from V and 6 bases from J, the gap between germline ends came to 10 bases. The CDR3 loop is CASSYTQGNEQFF. For the CDR3, the DNA is TGTGCCAGCAGCTACACACAGGGCAATGAGCAGTTCTTC.

J is TRBJ2-2 and V is TRBV28; TRBD1 agrees at 11 bases. Looked up from germline, CDR1 is MDHEN and CDR2 is SYDVKM. V dropped 3 bases and J dropped 5; count of bases not matched to a gene: 8. The CDR3 sequence is 17 residues long. The CDR3 sequence: CASSLIGGTGGTGELFF. Here the CDR3 DNA reads TGTGCCAGCAGTTTGATTGGGGGGACAGGGGGTACCGGGGAGCTGTTTTTT.

The V call is TRBV9, the J call TRBJ1-2; D is perhaps TRBD1 (5 bases). Between the trimmed V and J ends, which lost 4 bases and 8 bases, there was a span of 21 bases. Per the germline V gene, CDR1 is SGDLS and CDR2 is YYNGEE. CDR3 length: 15 amino acids. The CDR3 coding sequence is TGTGCCAGCAGCATCCAGGGTAGCCTCGCCGGCGGCTACACCTTC. Translated: CASSIQGSLAGGYTF. The entire variable domain, with the rest obtained from reference TRBV9 and TRBJ1-2, is as follows: DSGVTQTPKHLITATGQRVTLRCSPRSGDLSVYWYQQSLDQGLQFLIQYYNGEERAKGNILERFSAQQFPDLHSELNLSSLELGDSALYFCASSIQGSLAGGYTFGSGTRLTVV.

This clone was recorded once. This sequence joins TRBV27 and TRBJ1-2; 7 positions match TRBD1. V trimming: 5 bases; J trimming: 6 bases; junction bases outside the gene matches: 12. The CDR3 has 15 residues. The V gene's germline CDR1 is MNHEY and CDR2 SMNVEV (reference sequence). This CDR3 is CASSLSDRVIDGYTF. CDR3 nucleotides: TGTGCCAGCAGTCTCTCCGACAGGGTGATAGATGGCTACACCTTC.

This sequence joins TRBV11-3 and TRBJ2-2; 10 nucleotides align to TRBD2. CDR1 and CDR2 (germline): SGHNT, YENEEA. The CDR3 covers 15 residues. V trimming: 0 bases; J trimming: 5 bases; junction bases outside the gene matches: 0. CDR3 nucleotide sequence: TGTGCCAGCAGCTTAGAACTAGCGGGGACCGGGGAGCTGTTTTTT. It translates to CASSLELAGTGELFF.

This clone has a handful of counts. This rearrangement joins TRBV2 to TRBJ2-5; 8 bases fit TRBD2. J gave up 7 bases and V 0 bases, and 10 bases lay outside the gene matches. This CDR3 region has 16 residues. Germline loops: CDR1 SNHLY, CDR2 FYNNEI. In DNA form, the CDR3 reads TGTGCCAGCAGTGAAGCCGGGGGACTAGGGATGGGGACCCAGTACTTC. Translating it yields CASSEAGGLGMGTQYF.

This sequence joins TRBV9 and TRBJ2-2, with no clear D. Per germline, CDR1 SGDLS and CDR2 YYNGEE. Trimming took off 7 bases at V and 1 base at J, with 11 bases between the two ends. The CDR3 length is 14 residues. The CDR3 here is CASLGDGNTGELFF. The CDR3 nucleotides are TGTGCCAGCCTGGGCGACGGGAACACCGGGGAGCTGTTTTTT.

The chain recombines TRBV11-2 with TRBJ2-2; possible D gene TRBD1, 5 bases. CDR1 SGHAT and CDR2 FQNNGV come from the germline V gene. V was clipped by 2 bases and J by 4 bases, with 8 bases between them. The CDR3 extends over 14 amino acids. CDR3 in amino acids: CASSLRQSTGELFF. For the CDR3, the DNA is TGTGCCAGCAGCTTACGACAGAGCACCGGGGAGCTGTTTTTT.

The chain's CDR3 is CASSSRHQGSAEKLFF. CDR3 nucleotides: TGTGCCAGCAGCTCACGACACCAGGGATCGGCCGAAAAACTGTTTTTT. The rearrangement uses TRBV9 and TRBJ1-4; a weak D match, TRBD1 (5 bases). Germline lookup yields CDR1 SGDLS and CDR2 YYNGEE. V lost 4 bases, J lost 8 bases, and 21 bases lay in between. The CDR3 covers 16 residues.

The rearrangement joins TRBV4-3 to TRBJ2-3; D may be TRBD2 (5 bases). This CDR3 has 18 amino acids. Germline V CDR1 and CDR2: LGHNA, YSLEER. The ends were cut back, 1 base at V and 1 base at J, with 18 bases in the middle. The CDR3 DNA sequence: TGCGCCAGCAGCCAAGGGCAAAGTGGACTCTCAGGCACAGATACGCAGTATTTT. It encodes CASSQGQSGLSGTDTQYF.

This clone turned up a few times. This chain's CDR3 is CASSFQGGTDRAEAFF. CDR3 DNA: TGTGCCAGCAGCTTCCAAGGGGGGACAGATCGCGCTGAAGCTTTCTTT. V and J are TRBV7-3 and TRBJ1-1, with TRBD1 matching over 7 bases. Germline assignment: CDR1 SGHTA and CDR2 FQGTGA. With V trimmed by 3 bases and J by 6 bases, 13 bases remained unmatched. CDR3 length: 16 amino acids. The full variable domain, completed using reference TRBV7-3 and TRBJ1-1, is GAGVSQTPSNKVTEKGKYVELRCDPISGHTALYWYRQSLGQGPEFLIYFQGTGAADDSGLPNDRFFAVRPEGSVSTLKIQRTERGDSAVYLCASSFQGGTDRAEAFFGQGTRLTVV.

Only a few counts were recorded for this clone. The rearrangement uses TRBV5-1 and TRBJ1-2, with D unresolved. The CDR3 loop spans 15 amino acids. The germline gives CDR1 SGHRS, CDR2 YFSETQ. V shed 0 bases and J shed 4 bases, with 13 bases lying between them. This CDR3 is CASSLAGDATYGYTF. The CDR3 DNA sequence: TGCGCCAGCAGCTTGGCGGGAGACGCTACCTATGGCTACACCTTC.

The chain is built from TRBV4-3 and TRBJ2-7; possibly TRBD1 for D (5 bases). With 4 bases removed from V and 0 bases from J, the gap between germline ends came to 10 bases. CDR3 length equals 14 residues. The germline gives CDR1 LGHNA, CDR2 YSLEER. The CDR3 protein is CASSRQTGSYEQYF. The CDR3 bases are TGCGCCAGCAGCCGACAGACGGGCTCCTACGAGCAGTACTTC.

This clone was seen a single time. This chain connects TRBV2 to TRBJ1-1; TRBD1 aligns across 8 bases. The CDR3 loop spans 13 amino acids. CDR1 and CDR2 from the germline V gene are SNHLY and FYNNEI. The CDR3 DNA reads as TGTGCTACAAGGCCCGACAGGGGATCTGAAGCTTTCTTT. The encoded protein is CATRPDRGSEAFF.

V usage is TRBV10-3 and J usage is TRBJ1-2, with TRBD1 matching 11 bases. The CDR3 consists of 15 residues. V was clipped by 8 bases and J by 0 bases; unmatched bases: 5. Germline CDR1 and CDR2: ENHRY and SYGVKD. The DNA of the CDR3 is TGTGCCATCGCCAGGGACAGGGGGACTAACTATGGCTACACCTTC. It encodes CAIARDRGTNYGYTF.

DNA of the CDR3: TGTGCCAGCAGGATACTAGCGGGAGATTGGGTCTACGAGCAGTACTTC. Residues: CASRILAGDWVYEQYF. The V gene is TRBV28, the J gene TRBJ2-7; 11 nucleotides agree with TRBD2. This CDR3 has 16 residues. CDR1 MDHEN and CDR2 SYDVKM come from the germline V gene. J lost 3 bases, V lost 6 bases, and 10 bases had no gene match.

This chain links TRBV5-1 with TRBJ2-1, with D possibly being TRBD1 (6 bases). Germline lookup yields CDR1 SGHRS and CDR2 YFSETQ. The length of the CDR3 is 15 residues. Trimming removed 3 bases at V and 4 bases at J, with 14 bases between. CDR3 in amino acids: CASSSSGTQYNEQFF. The CDR3 nucleotides read TGCGCCAGCAGCTCTTCCGGGACACAATACAATGAGCAGTTCTTC.

This chain connects TRBV2 to TRBJ2-2; D unclear. This CDR3 comprises 14 residues. CDR1 SNHLY and CDR2 FYNNEI come from the germline V gene. With 5 bases removed from V and 1 base from J, the gap between germline ends came to 8 bases. CDR3 nucleotide sequence: TGTGCCAGCAGTAACAACCTGAACACCGGGGAGCTGTTTTTT. The encoded protein is CASSNNLNTGELFF.

This chain connects TRBV19 to TRBJ1-2; D remains unclear. The CDR3 has 13 residues. V was trimmed by 0 bases and J by 7 bases, leaving 9 bases between them. CDR1 is LNHDA and CDR2 is SQIVND in the germline V gene (reference sequence). CDR3 protein: CASSIDHGSGYTF. In DNA, the CDR3 is TGTGCCAGTAGTATAGATCATGGCAGTGGCTACACCTTC. Together with reference TRBV19 and TRBJ1-2, the CDR3 gives the full variable domain: DGGITQSPKYLFRKEGQNVTLSCEQNLNHDAMYWYRQDPGQGLRLIYYSQIVNDFQKGDIAEGYSVSREKKESFPLTVTSAQKNPTAFYLCASSIDHGSGYTFGSGTRLTVV.

The rearrangement uses TRBV6-2 or TRBV6-3 and TRBJ1-5; perhaps TRBD1 as D (6 bases). The ends were cut back, 5 bases at V and 3 bases at J, with 11 bases in the middle. The CDR3 loop spans 14 amino acids. The germline V gene encodes CDR1 MNHEY and CDR2 SVGEGT. The CDR3 nucleotides are TGTGCCAGCAGTCCGCGGACAGACAATCAGCCCCAGCATTTT. Its protein product is CASSPRTDNQPQHF.

V and J are TRBV12-3 or TRBV12-4 and TRBJ2-7, with D uncertain. V was pared by 2 bases and J by 6 bases, with 11 bases between. The CDR3 spans 13 residues. CDR3 in amino acids: CASSLTRIREQYF. DNA for the CDR3: TGTGCCAGCAGTTTAACCAGGATCCGCGAGCAGTACTTC.

This chain connects TRBV5-4 to TRBJ1-1; D ambiguous. The CDR3 runs 14 residues. Germline V gene sequence: CDR1 SGHNT, CDR2 YYREEE (reference sequence). Trimming pared 0 bases from V and 2 bases from J, leaving 8 bases between. CDR3 residues: CASSLGQANTEAFF. The CDR3 DNA sequence: TGTGCCAGCAGCTTGGGGCAGGCAAACACTGAAGCTTTCTTT.

The gene calls are TRBV5-1 and TRBJ1-1; 11 bases map to TRBD1. The germline V gene encodes CDR1 SGHRS and CDR2 YFSETQ. V shed 4 bases, J shed 0 bases, and the junction held 14 bases outside the gene matches. The CDR3 extends over 19 amino acids. The CDR3, as DNA: TGCGCCAGCAGCCAAATGCCGACGGGACAGGGGGTTATGAACACTGAAGCTTTCTTT. Protein: CASSQMPTGQGVMNTEAFF.

This rearrangement joins TRBV4-3 to TRBJ1-4; D uncertain. The germline gives CDR1 LGHNA, CDR2 YSLEER. The CDR3 has 15 residues. V lost 1 base to trimming and J lost 1 base, with 7 bases between them. In DNA, the CDR3 is TGCGCCAGCAGCCAAGGGGGAGGAACTAATGAAAAACTGTTTTTT. Translated, it gives CASSQGGGTNEKLFF.